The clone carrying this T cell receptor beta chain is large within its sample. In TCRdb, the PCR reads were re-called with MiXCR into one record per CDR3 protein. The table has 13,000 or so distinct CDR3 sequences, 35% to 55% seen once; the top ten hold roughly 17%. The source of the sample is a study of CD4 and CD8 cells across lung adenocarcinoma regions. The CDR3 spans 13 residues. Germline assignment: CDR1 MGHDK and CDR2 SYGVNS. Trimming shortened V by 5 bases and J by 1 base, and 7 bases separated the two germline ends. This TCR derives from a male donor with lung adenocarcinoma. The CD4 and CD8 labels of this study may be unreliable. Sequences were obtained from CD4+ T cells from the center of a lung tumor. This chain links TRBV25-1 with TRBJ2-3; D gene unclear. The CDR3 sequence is CASSKTGTDTQYF. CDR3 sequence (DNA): TGTGCCAGCAGTAAAACAGGCACAGATACGCAGTATTTT.